This section outlines one T cell receptor (beta chain) sequence together with its context. The source of the sample is a study of control samples from healthy donors and cancer patients. CDR1 MNHNY and CDR2 SVGAGI come from the germline V gene (reference sequence). V lost 6 bases and J lost 5, with 38 bases in between. This CDR3 comprises 21 residues. Data came from immunoSEQ multiplex PCR; TCRdb stores just in-frame clones and leaves some out. In the table there are approximately 120,000 clones, approximately 90% of which are singletons. The chain recombines TRBV6-6 with TRBJ2-7; possibly TRBD2 for D (6 bases). Sample: blood. The sequence came from a human donor in good health. The donor label of this sample is uncertain. The CDR3 DNA reads TGTGCCAGCAGCCAGTTCCGCTCGATAGGTTCAGGAGGGAGTAATTATAACGAGCAGTACTTC. Translating it yields CASSQFRSIGSGGSNYNEQYF.